The 24 T cell receptor beta chains below all came from one sample that was sequenced in a study of diagnostic markers for celiac disease (dated by TCRdb to about 2020). Sequencing used an Illumina MiSeq. TCRdb reprocessed the reads into one record per CDR3 protein sequence, lacking DNA. The table kept for this sample lists around 3,500 distinct CDR3 sequences. Of the sample, approximately 10% falls within the top ten clones. The source material was either unsorted cells or a sorted T cell fraction (not recorded which). The receptor set was obtained from a human donor. This table probably holds off-target reads from a library built for another chain.

The genes are TRBV12-3 or TRBV12-4 and TRBJ2-3; TCRdb designates TRBD1, a call that cannot be tested without DNA. The CDR3 contains 17 residues. Here the CDR3 reads CASSFRFSGGTTDTQYF.

The chain combines TRBV30 with TRBJ1-1. Germline loops: CDR1 GTSNPN, CDR2 SVGIG (reference sequence). The CDR3 length is 13 residues. The CDR3 sequence is CAWSVWSNTEAFF.

The chain is built from TRBV20-1 and TRBJ2-1; TCRdb outputs TRBD2, but without DNA this stays unchecked. The CDR3 contains 19 residues. Germline CDR1 is DFQATT and CDR2 is SNEGSKA (reference sequence). The CDR3 sequence: CSARGRLAGGFASYNEQFF.

This clonotype is medium-sized by frequency. The V call is TRBV7-2, the J call TRBJ2-7; absent DNA, TCRdb's TRBD2 call cannot be checked. The germline V gene has CDR1 SGHTA and CDR2 FQGNSA. CDR3 length: 15 residues. CDR3 loop: CASSLRSEKSYEQYF.

Here the CDR3 reads CASSIYIRGGKAFF. The V gene is TRBV18, the J gene TRBJ1-1. The germline V gene has CDR1 KGHSH and CDR2 LQKENI. The CDR3 is made up of 14 amino acids.

The J gene is TRBJ2-5, the V gene TRBV30; lacking DNA, the TRBD1 call made by TCRdb goes unchecked. The CDR3 totals 12 residues. Germline CDR1 and CDR2: GTSNPN and SVGIG (reference sequence). The CDR3 here is CAWTTGGETQYF.

The chain joins TRBV28 to TRBJ2-7; TCRdb calls TRBD1, which cannot be checked without DNA. The CDR3 contains 16 residues. CDR1 and CDR2 from the germline V gene are MDHEN and SYDVKM. CDR3 residues: CASSLPGATGHYEQYF.

This clonotype is deemed medium-sized (0.01 to 0.1%) by its frequency. The rearrangement uses TRBV12-3 or TRBV12-4 and TRBJ2-5; TCRdb gives TRBD1 as the D gene, but with no DNA this cannot be confirmed. The CDR3 consists of 15 residues. CDR3 in amino acids: CASSLRDRPQETQYF.

This chain connects TRBV20-1 to TRBJ2-1. This CDR3 contains 14 residues. Germline loops: CDR1 DFQATT, CDR2 SNEGSKA (reference sequence). CDR3 region: CSANGGRAFNEQFF.

This clonotype is labeled large based on frequency. This chain links TRBV20-1 with TRBJ2-5; TCRdb's D call, TRBD1, is unchecked because there is no DNA. Germline CDR1 is DFQATT and CDR2 is SNEGSKA (reference sequence). The CDR3 contains 18 residues. CDR3 in amino acids: CSARNFVWGLGTGETQYF.

The chain couples TRBV4-2 to TRBJ2-7; the D gene TCRdb calls, TRBD2, cannot be checked with no DNA. This CDR3 contains 18 residues. From germline, CDR1 is LGHNA and CDR2 YNFKEQ. The chain's CDR3 is CASSQDRPGLADSYEQYF.

The genes are TRBV11-2 and TRBJ1-3. The CDR3 is 15 residues long. The germline gives CDR1 SGHAT, CDR2 FQNNGV. This chain's CDR3 is CASSLIGRTENTIYF.

According to its frequency, this clonotype is medium-sized (0.01 to 0.1%). This chain links TRBV27 with TRBJ1-1; no DNA is available, so the TRBD1 call from TCRdb remains unchecked. The CDR3 sequence is 14 residues long. Germline-derived CDR1 and CDR2 are MNHEY and SMNVEV (reference sequence). CDR3 in amino acids: CASSPLDRATEAFF.

Its frequency marks this clonotype as medium-sized (0.01 to 0.1%). The chain employs TRBV10-1 and TRBJ1-1. The CDR3 has 13 residues. Looked up from germline, CDR1 is WNHNN and CDR2 is SYGVQD (reference sequence). The CDR3 here is CASRPDPNTEAFF.

This clonotype is called medium-sized based on its frequency. The V gene is TRBV29-1, the J gene TRBJ1-2; TCRdb's assignment of TRBD1 cannot be checked, as there is no DNA. Germline CDR1 reads SQVTM; CDR2 reads ANQGSEA. CDR3 size: 15 residues. CDR3: CSVESRDRVNYGYTF.

By frequency, this clonotype is medium-sized (0.01 to 0.1%). The V call is TRBV6-6, the J call TRBJ2-7; TCRdb's D call of TRBD1 is untestable without DNA. Germline V gene lookup returns CDR1 MNHNY and CDR2 SVGAGI (reference sequence). The CDR3 runs 14 residues. The CDR3: CASRRHRVSYEQYF.

The chain has TRBV18 and TRBJ1-1. Germline V gene data show CDR1 as KGHSH and CDR2 as LQKENI. CDR3 length: 13 amino acids. The CDR3 is CASSQDQDTEAFF.

This clonotype is identified as medium-sized from frequency. Here the CDR3 reads CASSLVGEQFF. The rearrangement links TRBV7-2 to TRBJ2-1. CDR3 length: 11 amino acids. Germline V lookup: CDR1 SGHTA, CDR2 FQGNSA. The full variable domain, completed using reference TRBV7-2 and TRBJ2-1, is GAGVSQSPSNKVTEKGKDVELRCDPISGHTALYWYRQSLGQGLEFLIYFQGNSAPDKSGLPSDRFSAERTGGSVSTLTIQRTQQEDSAVYLCASSLVGEQFFGPGTRLTVL.

The chain links TRBV5-1 to TRBJ2-2. The CDR3 has 15 amino acids. The germline CDR1 and CDR2 sequences are SGHRS and YFSETQ. CDR3 amino acids: CASSQVQVNTGELFF.

The chain carries TRBV7-9 and TRBJ1-1. Germline V gene data show CDR1 as SEHNR and CDR2 as FQNEAQ (reference sequence). The CDR3 is 16 residues long. CDR3 sequence reads: CASSLVVQGPWSEAFF.

The V call is TRBV2, the J call TRBJ1-1. CDR1 SNHLY and CDR2 FYNNEI come from the germline V gene. The CDR3 consists of 13 residues. The CDR3: CASGWTANTEAFF.

V gene TRBV4-3 combines with J gene TRBJ1-2; the TCRdb D gene call, TRBD1, has no DNA to confirm it. Germline loops: CDR1 LGHNA, CDR2 YSLEER. The CDR3 covers 16 residues. CDR3 residues: CASSLAHNYRGKGYTF.

The chain couples TRBV11-3 to TRBJ2-1; the TCRdb D gene call, TRBD2, has no DNA to confirm it. This CDR3 is built from 14 residues. CDR1 is SGHNT and CDR2 is YENEEA in the germline V gene. The chain's CDR3 is CASSRGLAGGEQFF.

Its frequency marks this clonotype as large. V and J are TRBV7-4 and TRBJ1-3; the TCRdb D gene call, TRBD1, has no DNA to confirm it. CDR3 length: 16 amino acids. Germline CDR1 is SGHVT and CDR2 is SQSDAQ. The CDR3 sequence is CASSPMGQGNGNTIYF.